These 2 T cell receptor beta chains were all obtained from the same sample, sequenced in a study of CD8+CD57+ T cells in acquired aplastic anemia. Genomic DNA constituted the template upon which TCR beta VDJ and CDR3 profiling was performed. TCRdb called the reads again in MiXCR, with one record for every CDR3 protein. This table holds 150,000 to 200,000 distinct CDR3 sequences, less than 50% found once. Flow cytometry had shown expanded CD8+CD57+ cells in the patients chosen for sequencing. The sequencing input was sorted CD4+, CD8+, or CD8+CD57+ T cells (not recorded which) from PBMCs. These receptors all stem from a human donor with aplastic anemia.

Turning to this clonotype: This may come from a read error, since a much larger clone is one base off. V gene TRBV5-1 combines with J gene TRBJ1-2; D is ambiguous. The CDR3 is 12 residues long. CDR1 SGHRS and CDR2 YFSETQ come from the germline V gene. Trimming removed 4 bases from V and 8 bases from J, with 12 bases in between. CDR3 nucleotides: TGCGCCAGCAGCCGGGGTTCTCGCGGCTACACCTTC. Its translation: CASSRGSRGYTF.

This chain uses TRBV9 with TRBJ2-7; 8 positions agree with TRBD1. The germline V gene encodes CDR1 SGDLS and CDR2 YYNGEE. The CDR3 loop spans 14 amino acids. In DNA, the CDR3 is TGTGCTAGAGACGACGGACAGGGCATCTACGAGCAGTACTTC. Its translation is CARDDGQGIYEQYF.